This T cell receptor (beta chain) was captured in a study of blood T cell repertoires in COVID-19 (dated by TCRdb to between 2020 and 2021). Turning to the overall study: The collaborator samples originated in the United States, Italy and Spain and spanned the acute and convalescent phases of COVID-19. The prospective study material was composed of cDNA or gDNA derived from T cells, B-cell-depleted T cells, or PBMCs. Deeply sampled blood TCRbeta repertoires from subjects exposed to, actively infected with, or recovered from COVID-19 were included in the dataset. The repertoires were made available in a free public database intended to serve as a resource for research on the immune response to SARS-CoV-2. Samples were obtained from the ongoing ImmuneRACE study (first 160 participants) and from some 1,300 subjects provided by 6 global collaborators. Sample metadata almost always included a de-identified subject ID, COVID-19 status, age in years and sex. HLA class I and class II types, where available, came from metadata supplied by the sample provider rather than from assay-based typing.

TCRbeta CDR3 regions were amplified from genomic DNA by means of the immunoSEQ Assay, a bias-controlled multiplex PCR. The published analysis was carried out like this. The number of nucleated cells in each sample was estimated by amplification of reference gene primers within the assay. Sequence reads were collapsed and filtered to measure the absolute abundance of every unique TCRbeta CDR3 rearrangement. Productive Simpson clonality was computed per sample as the square root of Simpson's diversity index over productive rearrangements. The table was pulled from immuneACCESS by TCRdb, which kept in-frame rearrangements only. Such tables lose some clones; where checked, under half of the loss comes from unresolved V genes, and the rest has no known cause. That table is the source of V, J and clone size, and D and trimming were worked out from the DNA. A total of hundreds of thousands of clones appear in this sample, about 83% of them only once. The ten largest account for around 8.7% of the sample.

Concerning this clone itself: Its antigen is still unknown. No much larger clone is present one base from it, and per-base qualities are unavailable.

Broader findings and caveats from the paper: Clinical and demographic metadata were provided uncurated, with the amount varying by source and participant.

In the germline V gene, CDR1 corresponds to SNHLY and CDR2 to FYNNEI. The CDR3 spans 13 residues, from the cysteine through the phenylalanine. Only the CDR3 DNA stays, 39 bases, in frame from base 1. V has 6 bases trimmed and J has 8 bases trimmed; junction bases matching no gene number 4. Whole blood was collected in K2EDTA tubes by collaborating institutions according to the institutions' own protocols. For TCRbeta analysis, collaborator samples were shipped as frozen whole blood, as isolated PBMCs, or as DNA extracted from either sample type. The sequencing input was peripheral blood. Recombination linked TRBV2 to TRBJ1-4, with 9 bases matching TRBD1. This receptor was identified in a woman aged 50 to 65 with acute or convalescent COVID-19. In nucleotide form, the sequence is TGTGCCAGCAGAACAGGGGGCAAAGAAAAACTGTTTTTT. Protein translation: CASRTGGKEKLFF.